A single TCR beta chain is shown here with its context. These data are taken from a study of T cell changes during pregnancy in multiple sclerosis. Assay: immunoSEQ multiplex PCR; the TCRdb copy retains only in-frame clones and omits some. The sample records 58,000 or so clones, about 90% being singletons. Sequenced here: peripheral blood, sampled in the first trimester of pregnancy. The TCR originated in a female donor with multiple sclerosis, enrolled in a pregnancy study.

For the CDR3, the DNA is TGCAGCGTTGACTTAACAGGCCTGAACACTGAAGCTTTCTTT. It yields the protein CSVDLTGLNTEAFF. The chain recombines TRBV29-1 with TRBJ1-1; a possible D gene is TRBD1 (5 bases). CDR3 length: 14 residues. V lost 3 bases, J lost 0 bases, and 11 bases lay in between. The germline CDR1 and CDR2 sequences are SQVTM and ANQGSEA.